The 32 T cell receptor beta chains below were found in one sample sequenced in a study of Tregs in tolerant kidney transplant recipients. Here immunoSEQ multiplex PCR was the method, and the copy in TCRdb shows in-frame clones only, minus some. The sample spans 48,000 or so clones; the ten largest clones claim about 0.85%. The source was CD4+ T cells from blood, collected before the transplant. These TCRs come from a human donor who received a combined kidney and bone marrow transplant.

A word on this clone: Coverage ceases 3 residues before the CDR3 finishes, and the germline J gene fills in the end. V and J are TRBV20-1 and TRBJ2-7, with 9 bases aligning to TRBD2. J was trimmed by 4 bases and V by 3 bases; bases with no gene match: 4. The CDR3 loop spans 13 amino acids. Germline CDR1 and CDR2: DFQATT and SNEGSKA (reference sequence). The CDR3 bases that were read are TGCAGTGCTAGTACACTAGCGGGTTACGAG. Translation gives CSASTLAGYE. The CDR3 reads in full as CSASTLAGYEQYF.

Comments on this clone: The CDR3 extends 3 residues past the end of the read, so its final part is completed from the germline J gene. The rearrangement links TRBV7-3 to TRBJ2-1, with D perhaps matching TRBD1 (6 bases). Deletions cut 1 base from V and 2 bases from J, with 9 bases between. The length of the CDR3 is 15 residues. CDR1 is SGHTA, CDR2 FQGTGA, per germline. CDR3: CASSLMQGPYNEQFF. The DNA read from the CDR3 is TGTGCCAGCAGCTTAATGCAGGGGCCCTACAATGAG.

Details on this clone: The read falls 3 residues short of the CDR3 end, and the missing part is taken from the germline J gene. The chain uses TRBV30 and TRBJ1-2, with 7 positions matching TRBD1. Looked up from germline, CDR1 is GTSNPN and CDR2 is SVGIG (reference sequence). Unmatched junction bases numbered 7, after V lost 3 bases and J lost 0 bases. The CDR3 sequence is 15 residues long. The CDR3 loop reads CAWRIGTVPNYGYTF. Incomplete CDR3 DNA: TGTGCCTGGAGGATCGGGACAGTTCCTAACTATGGC.

As regards this clone: The read finishes 3 residues shy of the CDR3 end, and the germline J gene is used to complete it. V usage is TRBV18 and J usage is TRBJ2-7; tentative D call: TRBD1 (6 bases). CDR1 and CDR2 (germline): KGHSH, LQKENI. CDR3 length: 15 amino acids. Trimming pared 3 bases from V and 0 bases from J, leaving 12 bases between. CDR3 bases read: TGTGCCAGCTCACCCGGACAGCCAATCTCCTACGAG. This encodes CASSPGQPISYE. The entire CDR3 protein is CASSPGQPISYEQYF.

With respect to this clone: The missing CDR3 end, 3 residues past where the read stops, is filled in from the germline J gene. The chain uses TRBV20-1 and TRBJ1-2; no reliable D call. The germline V gene encodes CDR1 DFQATT and CDR2 SNEGSKA (reference sequence). CDR3 length: 14 amino acids. The DNA read from the CDR3 is TGCAGTGCTAGAGATATAGCGGCGGGGAGGGGC. Its protein is CSARDIAAGRG. The CDR3, in full, reads CSARDIAAGRGYTF.

As regards this clone: The CDR3 end lies 3 residues beyond the end of the read and is filled in from the germline J gene. This chain links TRBV19 with TRBJ2-7, with 7 bases lining up with TRBD2. J was trimmed by 5 bases and V by 10 bases; bases with no gene match: 17. Germline loops: CDR1 LNHDA, CDR2 SQIVND (reference sequence). The CDR3 sequence is 15 residues long. The sequenced part of the CDR3 DNA is TGTGCCACCCAGTCTTGGTCTAGCGGAGAGGACGAG. It is translated as CATQSWSSGEDE. The entire CDR3 is CATQSWSSGEDEQYF.

Remarks on this clone: Read data end 3 residues before the CDR3 end; the end is taken from the germline J gene. The chain carries TRBV2 and TRBJ1-4; TRBD1 might be the D (6 bases). Germline V CDR1 and CDR2: SNHLY, FYNNEI. There are 14 residues in the CDR3. V was clipped by 7 bases and J by 5 bases, with 14 bases between them. The CDR3 region is CASKGDRLNEKLFF. CDR3 bases read: TGTGCCAGCAAGGGCGACAGGCTCAATGAAAAA.

With respect to this clone: With the read ending 3 residues before the CDR3 end, the germline J gene is used to fill in that end. The chain combines TRBV2 with TRBJ2-5; 8 nucleotides match TRBD1. With 4 bases clipped from V and 5 bases from J, the junction kept 9 bases outside the gene matches. CDR1 is SNHLY, CDR2 FYNNEI, per germline. CDR3 length equals 15 residues. CDR3 residues: CASSARQGAFETQYF. The part of the CDR3 DNA that was read is TGTGCCAGCAGTGCAAGGCAGGGGGCTTTTGAGACC.

To note about this clone: The DNA ends 3 residues before the CDR3 does, and the rest of the CDR3 is filled in from the germline J gene. The genes are TRBV6-2 or TRBV6-3 and TRBJ1-5, with D unresolved. The CDR3 loop spans 16 amino acids. Germline loops: CDR1 MNHEY, CDR2 SVGEGT. V dropped 6 bases and J dropped 0 bases, with 15 bases sitting between them. The CDR3 protein is CASSHSGIYSNQPQHF. The sequenced CDR3 bases are TGTGCCAGCAGCCACTCAGGCATATATAGCAATCAGCCC.

Of note for this clone: The CDR3 end is not reached by the read, which stops 3 residues before it; the germline J gene fills it in. The rearrangement joins TRBV6-2 or TRBV6-3 to TRBJ2-3, with 7 bases fitting TRBD1. The V segment lost 7 bases and the J segment 3 bases; nucleotides outside the gene matches: 10. This CDR3 region has 15 residues. Germline values: CDR1 MNHEY, CDR2 SVGEGT. The sequenced part of the CDR3 DNA is TGTGCCAGCAACCCACAGGGGATGTTGACAGATACG. Translated: CASNPQGMLTDT. The whole CDR3 protein reads CASNPQGMLTDTQYF.

On this clone: The CDR3 end is not reached by the read, which stops 3 residues before it; the germline J gene fills it in. The rearrangement joins TRBV30 to TRBJ2-5, with 12 bases matching TRBD2. The CDR3 loop spans 15 amino acids. V lost 3 bases to trimming and J lost 5 bases; unmatched junction nucleotides: 7. CDR1 is GTSNPN, CDR2 SVGIG, per germline (reference sequence). The CDR3 sequence: CAWRTSGSVLETQYF. The covered CDR3 bases are TGTGCCTGGAGGACTAGCGGGAGTGTTTTGGAGACC.

CDR3 protein: CSARQHGGYTGELFF. The CDR3 bases that were read are TGCAGTGCTAGACAACACGGCGGATACACCGGGGAG. The J gene is TRBJ2-2, the V gene TRBV20-1; D is unclear. The read stops 3 residues short of the end of the CDR3; the missing end is completed from the germline J gene. Germline CDR1 DFQATT, CDR2 SNEGSKA (reference sequence). Trimming removed 2 bases from V and 3 bases from J, with 13 bases in between. There are 15 residues in the CDR3.

On this clone: The read finishes 3 residues shy of the CDR3 end, and the germline J gene is used to complete it. The chain employs TRBV20-1 and TRBJ1-5; D gene uncertain. The CDR3 runs 13 residues. The V and J ends lost 5 bases and 5 bases respectively, with 13 bases between them. Germline assignment: CDR1 DFQATT and CDR2 SNEGSKA (reference sequence). The CDR3 bases that were read are TGCAGTGCTGAGGATCAGCGGGATCAGCCC. This sequence encodes CSAEDQRDQP. The whole CDR3 region reads CSAEDQRDQPQHF.

On this clone itself: The CDR3 is cut off 3 residues early in the read; its end comes from the germline J gene. V usage is TRBV5-1 and J usage is TRBJ1-6; maybe TRBD1 (5 bases). CDR1 SGHRS and CDR2 YFSETQ come from the germline V gene. The germline V and J ends were trimmed by 6 bases and 6 bases, with 16 bases remaining between them. This CDR3 is built from 15 residues. The part of the CDR3 DNA that was read is TGCGCCAGCACCGAACAGAGGGGAGGTAATTCACCC. This encodes CASTEQRGGNSP. The whole CDR3 sequence is CASTEQRGGNSPLHF.

Notes on this clone: The observed sequence ends 3 residues before the CDR3 terminus, with the missing tail filled in from the germline J gene. The genes are TRBV20-1 and TRBJ2-7, with D perhaps TRBD1 (6 bases). CDR1 is DFQATT, CDR2 SNEGSKA, per germline (reference sequence). This CDR3 contains 12 residues. The V end was cut by 1 base, the J end by 3 bases, with 7 bases between. Partial CDR3 DNA: TGCAGTGCTAGAGGGACAGTCTACGAG. It encodes CSARGTVYE. The whole CDR3 protein reads CSARGTVYEQYF.

Comments on this clone: The observed sequence ends 3 residues before the CDR3 terminus, with the missing tail filled in from the germline J gene. The chain employs TRBV7-8 and TRBJ2-2; perhaps TRBD1 as D (5 bases). CDR3 length: 16 amino acids. Germline CDR1 is SGHVS and CDR2 is FQNEAQ. Trimming cost V 2 bases and J 6 bases, with 16 bases left between them. CDR3 residues: CASSLNQGSVSGELFF. CDR3 DNA (partial): TGTGCCAGCAGCTTAAATCAGGGTTCGGTATCCGGGGAG.

Notes on this clone: The read ends 3 residues before the CDR3 terminus; that terminus is restored from the germline J gene. This sequence joins TRBV19 and TRBJ1-5; 11 nucleotides agree with TRBD1. The J segment lost 7 bases and the V segment lost 7 bases, leaving 6 bases of the junction unmatched. Germline CDR1 is LNHDA and CDR2 is SQIVND (reference sequence). There are 14 residues in the CDR3. The CDR3 is CASTRDRGGQPQHF. Incomplete CDR3 DNA: TGTGCCAGTACAAGGGACAGGGGGGGACAGCCC.

A word on this clone: The CDR3 end is not reached by the read, which stops 3 residues before it; the germline J gene fills it in. This chain uses TRBV20-1 with TRBJ1-5; 8 positions agree with TRBD1. The CDR3 has 15 amino acids. V was clipped by 6 bases and J by 2 bases; unmatched bases: 9. From germline, CDR1 is DFQATT and CDR2 SNEGSKA (reference sequence). The sequenced part of the CDR3 DNA is TGCAGTGCCCCTATACAGGGGGAGGGCAATCAGCCC. Its protein product is CSAPIQGEGNQP. The entire CDR3 reads CSAPIQGEGNQPQHF.

Turning to this clone: Coverage ceases 3 residues before the CDR3 finishes, and the germline J gene fills in the end. This chain links TRBV19 with TRBJ2-2; the match to TRBD1 covers 9 bases. The germline gives CDR1 LNHDA, CDR2 SQIVND (reference sequence). CDR3 length: 15 residues. V lost 10 bases, J lost 8 bases, and 14 bases stayed unmatched. The CDR3 sequence is CATDRGMGVRGELFF. The part of the CDR3 DNA that was read is TGTGCCACGGACAGGGGAATGGGCGTGCGAGGGGAG.

Concerning this clone itself: The CDR3 is cut off 3 residues early in the read; its end comes from the germline J gene. The V and J genes are TRBV7-2 and TRBJ2-1; D gene ambiguous. Trimming removed 8 bases from V and 3 bases from J, with 14 bases in between. CDR1 and CDR2 from the germline V gene are SGHTA and FQGNSA. This CDR3 spans 14 amino acids. CDR3 DNA, as far as it was read: TGTGCCAGCCTCATGGCCCGCAACTACAATGAG. Amino acids: CASLMARNYNE. The whole CDR3 region reads CASLMARNYNEQFF.

Concerning this clone: The read falls 3 residues short of the CDR3 end, and the missing part is taken from the germline J gene. The chain joins TRBV19 to TRBJ2-3; D not certain. V shed 3 bases and J shed 3 bases, with 10 bases lying between them. Germline loops: CDR1 LNHDA, CDR2 SQIVND (reference sequence). The CDR3 has 14 amino acids. CDR3 protein: CASSMGQPTDTQYF. The CDR3 DNA, read in part, is TGTGCCAGTAGTATGGGCCAGCCAACAGATACG.

On this clone: The read ends 3 residues early relative to the CDR3; the germline J gene fills the gap. The chain has TRBV5-1 and TRBJ1-4; perhaps TRBD1 as D (5 bases). CDR1 is SGHRS, CDR2 YFSETQ, per germline. V was clipped by 7 bases and J by 4 bases, with 14 bases between them. This CDR3 is built from 14 residues. The sequenced CDR3 bases are TGCGCCAGCGGCCCGACAGCTTTTAATGAAAAA. This encodes CASGPTAFNEK. The entire CDR3 reads CASGPTAFNEKLFF. The full variable domain, completed using reference TRBV5-1 and TRBJ1-4, is KAGVTQTPRYLIKTRGQQVTLSCSPISGHRSVSWYQQTPGQGLQFLFEYFSETQRNKGNFPGRFSGRQFSNSRSEMNVSTLELGDSALYLCASGPTAFNEKLFFGSGTQLSVL.

Comments on this clone: The read ends 3 residues shy of where the CDR3 ends; the end is completed using the germline J gene. V usage is TRBV7-2 and J usage is TRBJ2-1; D call uncertain. CDR1 is SGHTA and CDR2 is FQGNSA in the germline V gene. V was clipped by 5 bases and J by 9 bases, with 11 bases between them. This CDR3 has 12 amino acids. CDR3 in amino acids: CASSPFSREQFF. The covered CDR3 bases are TGTGCCAGCAGCCCCTTTTCGCGTGAG.

Points on this clone: The DNA ends 3 residues before the CDR3 does, and the rest of the CDR3 is filled in from the germline J gene. The V and J genes are TRBV18 and TRBJ2-5; the match to TRBD1 covers 9 bases. The germline CDR1 and CDR2 sequences are KGHSH and LQKENI. Trimming at V came to 1 base and at J to 4 bases, leaving 7 bases not matched to a gene. There are 16 residues in the CDR3. CDR3 protein: CASSPRQGQGGETQYF. The sequenced CDR3 bases are TGTGCCAGCTCACCACGCCAGGGACAGGGTGGAGAGACC.

With respect to this clone: From the germline J gene comes the end of the CDR3, since the read stops 3 residues before it. The V and J genes are TRBV13 and TRBJ1-1; D unclear. The V gene lost 5 bases and the J gene lost 7 bases, with 8 bases spanning the gap. The CDR3 is 11 residues long. From germline, CDR1 is PRHDT and CDR2 FYEKMQ (reference sequence). The CDR3 loop reads CASSHSLEAFF. The DNA read from the CDR3 is TGTGCCAGCAGCCACAGCCTTGAA. Variable domain in full (rest from reference TRBV13 and TRBJ1-1): AAGVIQSPRHLIKEKRETATLKCYPIPRHDTVYWYQQGPGQDPQFLISFYEKMQSDKGSIPDRFSAQQFSDYHSELNMSSLELGDSALYFCASSHSLEAFFGQGTRLTVV.

Turning to this clone: The CDR3 end lies 3 residues beyond the end of the read and is filled in from the germline J gene. This sequence joins TRBV7-9 and TRBJ2-3, with D uncertain. CDR1 is SEHNR, CDR2 FQNEAQ, per germline (reference sequence). The CDR3 has 14 amino acids. Trimming removed 2 bases at V and 4 bases at J, with 10 bases between. Incomplete CDR3 DNA: TGTGCCAGCAGCTTAAATCAAGCTTCAGATACG. Residues: CASSLNQASDT. The full-length CDR3 reads as CASSLNQASDTQYF.

Concerning this clone: The CDR3 end falls 3 residues outside the read, so it is completed with the germline J gene. This chain links TRBV7-9 with TRBJ1-4; 7 positions match TRBD1. The CDR3 is 14 residues long. Germline CDR1 and CDR2: SEHNR and FQNEAQ (reference sequence). V lost 2 bases, J lost 4 bases, and 1 base stayed unmatched. The CDR3 DNA, read in part, is TGTGCCAGCAGCTTAAGGGACAGTAATGAAAAA. The encoded protein is CASSLRDSNEK. The entire CDR3 protein is CASSLRDSNEKLFF. Complete variable domain (other parts from reference TRBV7-9 and TRBJ1-4): DTGVSQNPRHKITKRGQNVTFRCDPISEHNRLYWYRQTLGQGPEFLTYFQNEAQLEKSRLLSDRFSAERPKGSFSTLEIQRTEQGDSAMYLCASSLRDSNEKLFFGSGTQLSVL.

This clone is called medium-sized (0.01 to 0.1%) based on its frequency. The read is 3 residues too short to cover the CDR3 end, so that end is filled in from the germline J gene. The chain recombines TRBV30 with TRBJ2-1; D unresolved. Trimming pared 3 bases from V and 6 bases from J, leaving 9 bases between. Germline loops: CDR1 GTSNPN, CDR2 SVGIG (reference sequence). There are 12 residues in the CDR3. This CDR3 reads CAWSATLNEQFF. The covered CDR3 bases are TGTGCCTGGAGCGCGACTCTCAATGAG.

Comments on this clone: The read terminates 3 residues before the CDR3 end, so the remaining end is supplied by the germline J gene. The rearrangement joins TRBV7-9 to TRBJ2-2, with D possibly being TRBD1 (5 bases). The CDR3 runs to 12 residues. Germline V gene sequence: CDR1 SEHNR, CDR2 FQNEAQ (reference sequence). The CDR3 reads CASSLVGAELFF. Partial CDR3 DNA: TGTGCCAGCAGCTTAGTAGGGGCAGAG.

About this clone: The CDR3 end lies 3 residues beyond the end of the read and is filled in from the germline J gene. This chain links TRBV7-2 with TRBJ2-3, with TRBD2 identical over 13 bases. CDR1 SGHTA and CDR2 FQGNSA come from the germline V gene. CDR3 size: 15 residues. The CDR3 sequence: CASSSLTSGGVTQYF. CDR3 bases read: TGTGCCAGCAGCTCCCTTACTAGCGGGGGGGTGACG.

Of note for this clone: Sequencing ends 3 residues short of the CDR3 end; the germline J gene provides the rest. The gene calls are TRBV19 and TRBJ2-7; 11 bases map to TRBD1. Germline trimming cut 2 bases from V and 4 bases from J; bases unmatched to any gene: 7. Germline CDR1 reads LNHDA; CDR2 reads SQIVND (reference sequence). The CDR3 runs to 16 residues. The sequenced part of the CDR3 DNA is TGTGCCAGTAGTATAACGGGGGACAGGGGGTCTTACGAG. It encodes CASSITGDRGSYE. The whole CDR3 sequence reads CASSITGDRGSYEQYF.

Of note for this clone: The CDR3 is cut off 3 residues early in the read; its end comes from the germline J gene. The J gene is TRBJ2-7, the V gene TRBV20-1; 8 bases are a match to TRBD1. V lost 4 bases and J lost 5; bases outside the gene matches: 7. The CDR3 loop spans 13 amino acids. Germline V lookup: CDR1 DFQATT, CDR2 SNEGSKA (reference sequence). The sequenced CDR3 bases are TGCAGTGCTATCGCAGGGGGCCAGAACGAG. Translated: CSAIAGGQNE. The CDR3 in full is CSAIAGGQNEQYF.